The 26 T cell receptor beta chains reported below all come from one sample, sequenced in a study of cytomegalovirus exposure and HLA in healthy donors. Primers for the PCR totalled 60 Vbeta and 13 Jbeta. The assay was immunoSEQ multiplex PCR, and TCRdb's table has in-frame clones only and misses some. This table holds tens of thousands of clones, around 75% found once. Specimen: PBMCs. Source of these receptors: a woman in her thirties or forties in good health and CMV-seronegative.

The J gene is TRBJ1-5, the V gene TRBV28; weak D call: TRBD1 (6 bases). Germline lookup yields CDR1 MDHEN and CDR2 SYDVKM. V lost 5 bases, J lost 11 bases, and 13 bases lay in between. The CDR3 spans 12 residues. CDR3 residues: CASSLRGGAQHF. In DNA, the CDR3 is TGTGCCAGCAGTCTCAGGGGAGGGGCCCAGCATTTT.

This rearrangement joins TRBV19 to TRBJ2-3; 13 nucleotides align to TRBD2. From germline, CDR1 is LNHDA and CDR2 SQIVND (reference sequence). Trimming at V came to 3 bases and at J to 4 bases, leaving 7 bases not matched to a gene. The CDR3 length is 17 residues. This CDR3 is CASSIRRLAGGPDTQYF. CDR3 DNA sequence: TGTGCCAGTAGTATTCGAAGACTAGCGGGAGGCCCAGATACGCAGTATTTT.

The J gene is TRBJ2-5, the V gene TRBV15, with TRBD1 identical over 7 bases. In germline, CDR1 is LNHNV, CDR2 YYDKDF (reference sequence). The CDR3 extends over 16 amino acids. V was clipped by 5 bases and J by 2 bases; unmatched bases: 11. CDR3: CATSSPMGQKQETQYF. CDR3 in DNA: TGTGCCACCAGCTCCCCCATGGGACAGAAACAAGAGACCCAGTACTTC.

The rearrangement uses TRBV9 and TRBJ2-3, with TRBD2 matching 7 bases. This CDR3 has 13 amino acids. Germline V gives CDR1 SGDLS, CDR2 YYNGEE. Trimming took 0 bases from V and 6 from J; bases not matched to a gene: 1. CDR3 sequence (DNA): TGTGCCAGCAGCGTAGACGGGGGGGATACGCAGTATTTT. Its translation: CASSVDGGDTQYF. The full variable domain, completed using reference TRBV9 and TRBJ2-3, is DSGVTQTPKHLITATGQRVTLRCSPRSGDLSVYWYQQSLDQGLQFLIQYYNGEERAKGNILERFSAQQFPDLHSELNLSSLELGDSALYFCASSVDGGDTQYFGPGTRLTVL.

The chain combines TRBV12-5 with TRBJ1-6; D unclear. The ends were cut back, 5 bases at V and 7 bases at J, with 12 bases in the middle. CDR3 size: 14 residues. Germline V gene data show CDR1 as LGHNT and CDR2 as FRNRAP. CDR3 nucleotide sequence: TGTGCTAGTGGTCCCGAGAGGGAGAATTCACCCCTCCACTTT. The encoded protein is CASGPERENSPLHF.

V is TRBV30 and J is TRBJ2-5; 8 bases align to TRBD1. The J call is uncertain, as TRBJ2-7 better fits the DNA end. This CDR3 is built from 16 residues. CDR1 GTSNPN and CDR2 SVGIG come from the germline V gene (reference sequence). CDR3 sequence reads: CAWSAGGQGLTYEQYF. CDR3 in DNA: TGTGCCTGGAGTGCAGGAGGACAGGGCCTAACGTACGAGCAGTACTTC.

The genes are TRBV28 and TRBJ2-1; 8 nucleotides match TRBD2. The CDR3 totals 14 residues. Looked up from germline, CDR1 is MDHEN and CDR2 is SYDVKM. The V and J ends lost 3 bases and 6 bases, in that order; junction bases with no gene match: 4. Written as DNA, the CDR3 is TGTGCCAGCAGTTTTGTAGCGGGAATCAATGAGCAGTTCTTC. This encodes CASSFVAGINEQFF.

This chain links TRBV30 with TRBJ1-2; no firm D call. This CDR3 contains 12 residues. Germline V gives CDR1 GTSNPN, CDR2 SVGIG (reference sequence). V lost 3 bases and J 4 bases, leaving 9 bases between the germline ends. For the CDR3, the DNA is TGTGCCTGGAGCGGAGGAGTCTATGGCTACACCTTC. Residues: CAWSGGVYGYTF.

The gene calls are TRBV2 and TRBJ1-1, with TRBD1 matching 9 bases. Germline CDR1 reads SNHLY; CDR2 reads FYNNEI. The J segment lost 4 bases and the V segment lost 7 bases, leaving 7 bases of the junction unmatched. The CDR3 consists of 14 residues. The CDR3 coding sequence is TGTGCCAGCATCCGACAGGGGGGCGGCACTGAAGCTTTCTTT. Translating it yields CASIRQGGGTEAFF.

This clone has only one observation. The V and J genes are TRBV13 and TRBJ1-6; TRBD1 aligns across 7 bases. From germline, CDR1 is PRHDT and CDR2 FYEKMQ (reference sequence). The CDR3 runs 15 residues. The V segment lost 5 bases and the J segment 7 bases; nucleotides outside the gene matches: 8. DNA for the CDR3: TGTGCCAGCAGCCCCCGACAGGGTGGGAATTCACCCCTCCACTTT. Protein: CASSPRQGGNSPLHF.

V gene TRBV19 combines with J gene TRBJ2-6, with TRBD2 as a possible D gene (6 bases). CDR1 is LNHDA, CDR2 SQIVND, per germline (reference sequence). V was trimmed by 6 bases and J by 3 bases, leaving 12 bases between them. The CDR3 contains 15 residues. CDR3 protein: CASRRPGVGANVLTF. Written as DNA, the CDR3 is TGTGCCAGTAGACGTCCGGGGGTTGGGGCCAACGTCCTGACTTTC.

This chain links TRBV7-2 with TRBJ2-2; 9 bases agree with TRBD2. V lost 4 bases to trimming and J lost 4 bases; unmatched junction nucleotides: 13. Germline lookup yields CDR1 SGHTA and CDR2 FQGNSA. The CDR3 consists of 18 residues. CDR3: CASSSYPTSGSSTGELFF. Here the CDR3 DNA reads TGTGCCAGCAGCTCCTACCCGACTAGCGGATCCTCCACCGGGGAGCTGTTTTTT.

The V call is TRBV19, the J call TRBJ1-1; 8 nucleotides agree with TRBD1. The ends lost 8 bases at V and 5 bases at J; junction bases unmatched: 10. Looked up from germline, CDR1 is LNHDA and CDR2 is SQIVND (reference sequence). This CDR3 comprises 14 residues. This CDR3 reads CASSFQGAQTEAFF. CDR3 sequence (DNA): TGTGCCAGTTCCTTCCAGGGGGCGCAGACTGAAGCTTTCTTT.

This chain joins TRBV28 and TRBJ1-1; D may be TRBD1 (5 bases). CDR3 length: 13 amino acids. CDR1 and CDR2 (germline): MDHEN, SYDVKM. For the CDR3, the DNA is TGTGCTGGGGGGAGGGGATGGAACACTGAAGCTTTCTTT. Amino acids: CAGGRGWNTEAFF.

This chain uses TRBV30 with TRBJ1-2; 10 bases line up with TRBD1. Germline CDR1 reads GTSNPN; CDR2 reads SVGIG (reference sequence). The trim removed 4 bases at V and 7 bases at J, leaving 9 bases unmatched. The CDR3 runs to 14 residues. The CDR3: CAWNRDRGNPGYTF. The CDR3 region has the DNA TGTGCCTGGAATCGGGACAGGGGAAACCCTGGCTACACCTTC.

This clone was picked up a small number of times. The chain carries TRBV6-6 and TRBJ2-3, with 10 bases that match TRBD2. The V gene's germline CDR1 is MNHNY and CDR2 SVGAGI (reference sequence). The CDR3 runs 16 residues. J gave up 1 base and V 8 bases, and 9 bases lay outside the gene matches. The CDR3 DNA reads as TGTGCCAGCTACGTTCTAGCGGGAGTGGGCACAGATACGCAGTATTTT. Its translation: CASYVLAGVGTDTQYF.

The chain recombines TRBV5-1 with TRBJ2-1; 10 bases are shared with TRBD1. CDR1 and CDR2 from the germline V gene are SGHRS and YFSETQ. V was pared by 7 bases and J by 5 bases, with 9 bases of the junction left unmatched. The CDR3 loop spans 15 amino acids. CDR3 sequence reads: CASCSGQGGNNEQFF. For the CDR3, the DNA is TGCGCCAGCTGCTCAGGACAGGGGGGGAACAATGAGCAGTTCTTC.

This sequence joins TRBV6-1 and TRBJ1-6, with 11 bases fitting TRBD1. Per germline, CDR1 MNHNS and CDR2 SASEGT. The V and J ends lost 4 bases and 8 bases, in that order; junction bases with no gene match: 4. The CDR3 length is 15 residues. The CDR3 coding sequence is TGTGCCAGCAGTGGGGGACAGGGGGGGTATTCACCCCTCCACTTT. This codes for CASSGGQGGYSPLHF.

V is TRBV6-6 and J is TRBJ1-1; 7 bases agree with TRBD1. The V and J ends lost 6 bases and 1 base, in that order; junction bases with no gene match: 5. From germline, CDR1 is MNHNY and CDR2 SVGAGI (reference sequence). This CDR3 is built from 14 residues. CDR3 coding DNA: TGTGCCAGCAGCCCGGGACAGCCGAACACTGAAGCTTTCTTT. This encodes CASSPGQPNTEAFF.

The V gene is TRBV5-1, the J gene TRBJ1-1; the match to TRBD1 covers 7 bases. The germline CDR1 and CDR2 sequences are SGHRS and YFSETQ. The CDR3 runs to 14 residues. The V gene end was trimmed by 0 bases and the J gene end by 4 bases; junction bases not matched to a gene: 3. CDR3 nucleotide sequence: TGCGCCAGCAGCTTGGACAGGGGTGGCACTGAAGCTTTCTTT. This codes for CASSLDRGGTEAFF.

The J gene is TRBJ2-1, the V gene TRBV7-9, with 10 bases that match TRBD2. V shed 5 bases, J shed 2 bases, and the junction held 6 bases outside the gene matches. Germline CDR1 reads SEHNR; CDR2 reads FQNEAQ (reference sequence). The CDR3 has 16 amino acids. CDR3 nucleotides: TGTGCCAGCAGCCCAACTAGCGGGATGACCTACAATGAGCAGTTCTTC. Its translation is CASSPTSGMTYNEQFF.

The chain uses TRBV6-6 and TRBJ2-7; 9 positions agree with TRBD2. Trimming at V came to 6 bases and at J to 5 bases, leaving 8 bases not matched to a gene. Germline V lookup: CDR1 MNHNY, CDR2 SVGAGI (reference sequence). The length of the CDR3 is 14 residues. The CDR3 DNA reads TGTGCCAGCAGCTCCGGGACTAGCATCCACGAGCAGTACTTC. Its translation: CASSSGTSIHEQYF.

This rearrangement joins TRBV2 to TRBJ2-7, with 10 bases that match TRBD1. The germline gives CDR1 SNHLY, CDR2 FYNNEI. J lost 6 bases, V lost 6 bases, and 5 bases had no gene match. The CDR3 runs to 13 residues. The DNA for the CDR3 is TGTGCCAGCAGAGGGACAGGGGTGGTCGAGCAGTACTTC. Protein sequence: CASRGTGVVEQYF.

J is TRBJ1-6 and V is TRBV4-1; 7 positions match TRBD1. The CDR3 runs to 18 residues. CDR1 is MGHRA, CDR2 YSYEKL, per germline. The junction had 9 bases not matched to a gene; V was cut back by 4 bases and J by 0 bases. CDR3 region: CASSPGTALSSYNSPLHF. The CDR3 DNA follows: TGCGCCAGCAGCCCCGGGACAGCTCTCAGCTCCTATAATTCACCCCTCCACTTT.

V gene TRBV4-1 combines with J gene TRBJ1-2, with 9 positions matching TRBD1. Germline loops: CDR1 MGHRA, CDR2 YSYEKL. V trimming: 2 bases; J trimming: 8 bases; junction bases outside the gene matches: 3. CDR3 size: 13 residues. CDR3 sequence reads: CASSQRTGEGYTF. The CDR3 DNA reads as TGCGCCAGCAGCCAACGGACAGGGGAAGGCTACACCTTC.

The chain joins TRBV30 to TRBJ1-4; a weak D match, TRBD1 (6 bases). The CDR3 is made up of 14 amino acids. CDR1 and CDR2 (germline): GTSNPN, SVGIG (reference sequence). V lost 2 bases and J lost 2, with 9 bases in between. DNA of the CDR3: TGTGCCTGGAGTTTCGGACAGACTAATGAAAAACTGTTTTTT. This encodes CAWSFGQTNEKLFF.